The present T cell receptor (beta chain) was sequenced within a study of blood T cell repertoires in COVID-19. The wider study: COVID-19 samples from acute and convalescent phases originated in the United States, Italy and Spain. PBMCs, B-cell-depleted T cells, or T cells were the source of the cDNA or gDNA that made up the material.

Per the original methods: Quantification of nucleated cells was approximated via reference gene primer amplification. Using immunoSEQ multiplex PCR, the repertoire was profiled, and TCRdb retains in-frame clones only, with some absent. Clonal size and the V and J genes are those of that table, whereas D and trimming came from the DNA. The table lists about 120,000 clones, about 86% of them singletons. The V gene lost 0 bases and the J gene lost 5 bases, with 10 bases spanning the gap. Looked up from germline, CDR1 is GTSNPN and CDR2 is SVGIG (reference sequence). The CDR3 has 13 amino acids. What was sequenced was peripheral blood. The sequence was obtained from a woman aged 50 to 60 with acute or convalescent COVID-19. The rearrangement joins TRBV30 to TRBJ1-2; D not certain. This chain's CDR3 is CAWSVSGRYGYTF. The CDR3 DNA reads as TGTGCCTGGAGTGTCTCCGGGAGGTATGGCTACACCTTC. The full variable domain, completed using reference TRBV30 and TRBJ1-2, is SQTIHQWPATLVQPVGSPLSLECTVEGTSNPNLYWYRQAAGRGLQLLFYSVGIGQISSEVPQNLSASRPQDRQFILSSKKLLLSDSGFYLCAWSVSGRYGYTFGSGTRLTVV.